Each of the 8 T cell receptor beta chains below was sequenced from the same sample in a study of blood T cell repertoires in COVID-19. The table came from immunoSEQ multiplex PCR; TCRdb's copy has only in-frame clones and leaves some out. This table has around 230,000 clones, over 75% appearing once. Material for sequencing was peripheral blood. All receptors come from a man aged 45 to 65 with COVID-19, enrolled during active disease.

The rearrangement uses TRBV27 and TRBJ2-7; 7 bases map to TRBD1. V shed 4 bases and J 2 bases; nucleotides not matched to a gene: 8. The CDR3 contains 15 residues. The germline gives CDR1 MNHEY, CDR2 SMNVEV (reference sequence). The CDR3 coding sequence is TGTGCCAGCAGTTCTCCGGGGACAGCCGCCTACGAGCAGTACTTC. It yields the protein CASSSPGTAAYEQYF.

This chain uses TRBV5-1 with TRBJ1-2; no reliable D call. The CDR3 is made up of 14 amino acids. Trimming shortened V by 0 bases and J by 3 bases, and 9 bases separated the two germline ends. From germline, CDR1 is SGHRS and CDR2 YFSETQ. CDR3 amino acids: CASSLAVADYGYTF. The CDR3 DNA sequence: TGCGCCAGCAGCTTGGCCGTGGCAGACTATGGCTACACCTTC.

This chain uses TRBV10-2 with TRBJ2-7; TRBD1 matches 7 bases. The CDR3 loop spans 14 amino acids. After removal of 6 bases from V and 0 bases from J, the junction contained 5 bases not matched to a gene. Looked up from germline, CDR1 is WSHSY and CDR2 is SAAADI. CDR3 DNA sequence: TGCGCCAGCAGCCCGACAGGGTACTCCTACGAGCAGTACTTC. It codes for CASSPTGYSYEQYF.

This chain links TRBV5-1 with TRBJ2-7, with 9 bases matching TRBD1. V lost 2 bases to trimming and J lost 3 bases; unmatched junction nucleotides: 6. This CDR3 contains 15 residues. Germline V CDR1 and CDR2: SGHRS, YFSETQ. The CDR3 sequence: CASSFRDREIYEQYF. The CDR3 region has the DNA TGCGCCAGCAGCTTCCGGGACAGGGAGATCTACGAGCAGTACTTC.

In DNA form, the CDR3 reads TGTGCCAGCAGACCGGACAGGCTATATAATTCACCCCTCCACTTT. Protein sequence: CASRPDRLYNSPLHF. This rearrangement joins TRBV6-5 to TRBJ1-6, with TRBD1 identical over 7 bases. Germline trimming cut 6 bases from V and 4 bases from J; bases unmatched to any gene: 6. CDR1 and CDR2 (germline): MNHEY, SVGAGI. The length of the CDR3 is 15 residues.

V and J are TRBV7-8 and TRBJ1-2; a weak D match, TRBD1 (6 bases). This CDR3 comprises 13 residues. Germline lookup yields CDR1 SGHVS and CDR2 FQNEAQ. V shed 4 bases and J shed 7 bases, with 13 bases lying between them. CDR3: CASSYAGAGGYTF. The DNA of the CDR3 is TGTGCCAGCAGCTACGCAGGGGCTGGTGGCTACACCTTC.

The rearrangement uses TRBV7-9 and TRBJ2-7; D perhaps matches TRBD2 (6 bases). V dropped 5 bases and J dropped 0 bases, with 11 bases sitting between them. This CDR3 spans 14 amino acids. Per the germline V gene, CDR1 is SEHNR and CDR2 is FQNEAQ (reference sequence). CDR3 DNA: TGTGCCAGCAGCCCCGGACTAAGCTCCTACGAGCAGTACTTC. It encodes CASSPGLSSYEQYF.

The CDR3: CASSQPGQGSGEQYF. In nucleotides, the CDR3 is TGCGCCAGCAGCCAACCGGGACAGGGGTCGGGCGAGCAGTACTTC. The genes are TRBV4-1 and TRBJ2-7; TRBD1 aligns across 10 bases. This CDR3 region has 15 residues. The germline CDR1 and CDR2 sequences are MGHRA and YSYEKL. J lost 6 bases, V lost 2 bases, and 7 bases had no gene match.